The source of this TCR beta chain is a study of T cells in Graves' hyperthyroidism and ophthalmopathy. Isolation of PBMCs was performed on around 9.4 ml fresh peripheral blood. The CDR3 regions of TCR beta were amplified from RNA transcripts. RT-PCR in the first round (using the HTBI primer set) targeted the TCR CDR3. TCRdb re-called the multiplex PCR reads with MiXCR, one entry per CDR3 protein. The table includes about 720,000 distinct CDR3 sequences, around 20% detected once. Ten or more counts support this clonotype. The V end lost 1 base, the J end lost 5 bases, and 14 bases lay between the germline ends. Looked up from germline, CDR1 is LNHNV and CDR2 is YYDKDF (reference sequence). CDR3 length equals 15 residues.

The clonotype was recovered from a woman aged 50 to 65 with Graves' hyperthyroidism that later progressed to Graves' ophthalmopathy. Sequencing was done on a sample of blood. The rearrangement uses TRBV15 and TRBJ2-5; no firm D call. Written as DNA, the CDR3 is TGTGCCACCAGCAGAGCATCCCGGGCTCTGGAGACCCAGTACTTC. Encoded protein: CATSRASRALETQYF.